A selection of T cell receptor beta chains follows, all from one sample in a study of T cell changes during pregnancy in multiple sclerosis. TCRdb's table, derived via immunoSEQ multiplex PCR, lists solely in-frame clones and lacks some. Among fewer than 110,000 clones listed, about 90% were seen once. Source: peripheral blood, taken after pregnancy. The receptor source for this set is a female donor with multiple sclerosis, enrolled in a pregnancy study. CDR3s include the opening cysteine and the closing phenylalanine or tryptophan. The D gene is left open where the match is weak. Size values are once, few and many counts, or a class for expanded clones, and some rows have none.

.,TRBJ2-1,TRBV9,TRBD1,CASSVAGHRGVGPYNEQFF,TGTGCCAGCAGCGTAGCTGGCCACAGGGGGGTGGGCCCCTACAATGAGCAGTTCTTC
.,TRBJ2-2,TRBV7-6,.,CASSQGWGRNTGELFF,TGTGCCAGCAGCCAAGGCTGGGGGCGGAACACCGGGGAGCTGTTTTTT
.,TRBJ1-1,TRBV28,.,CASSTGGLLNTEAFF,TGTGCCAGCAGCACGGGGGGACTATTGAACACTGAAGCTTTCTTT
.,TRBJ2-4,TRBV5-1,TRBD2,CASSLSTSGRAEDIQYF,TGCGCCAGCAGCCTATCGACTAGCGGGAGGGCCGAGGACATTCAGTACTTC
.,TRBJ1-2,TRBV13,.,CASSLEVGQGPGYTF,TGTGCCAGCAGCTTAGAGGTGGGCCAGGGGCCTGGCTACACCTTC
.,TRBJ2-7,TRBV6-1,TRBD2,CASSEATSGDYEQYF,TGTGCCAGCAGTGAAGCGACTAGCGGGGACTACGAGCAGTACTTC
.,TRBJ1-1,TRBV10-3,.,CAISEGGNTEAFF,TGTGCCATCAGTGAGGGAGGGAACACTGAAGCTTTCTTT
.,TRBJ2-3,TRBV5-1,.,CASSLDTGRTRATQYF,TGCGCCAGCAGCTTGGATACCGGGAGAACGCGGGCTACGCAGTATTTT
.,TRBJ1-5,TRBV5-1,.,CASSPAGEPGKQPQHF,TGCGCCAGCAGCCCTGCTGGGGAGCCGGGGAAGCAGCCCCAGCATTTT
.,TRBJ2-7,TRBV19,.,CASSITTQGYEQYF,TGTGCCAGTAGTATAACAACACAGGGATACGAGCAGTACTTC
.,TRBJ2-7,TRBV5-1,TRBD2,CASSLGISGAYEQYF,TGCGCCAGCAGCTTGGGGATTAGCGGGGCCTACGAGCAGTACTTC
.,TRBJ2-5,TRBV6-4,.,CASSSLRAPADQETQYF,TGTGCCAGCAGTAGTCTCAGGGCGCCTGCCGACCAAGAGACCCAGTACTTC
once,TRBJ2-5,TRBV5-1,.,CASSDTLGGREETQYF,TGCGCCAGCAGCGACACCCTGGGGGGTAGGGAGGAGACCCAGTACTTC
.,TRBJ2-4,TRBV4-1,TRBD1,CASSQPTQGTGNIQYF,TGCGCCAGCAGCCAACCTACACAGGGGACGGGAAACATTCAGTACTTC
once,TRBJ2-7,TRBV28,.,CASSSQGKIPYEQYF,TGTGCCAGCAGTTCGCAGGGAAAGATACCCTACGAGCAGTACTTC
.,TRBJ1-2,TRBV14,TRBD1,CASSQRQGYGYTF,TGTGCCAGCAGCCAACGACAGGGCTATGGCTACACCTTC
.,TRBJ2-2,TRBV7-8,.,CASRRVFGELFF,TGTGCCAGCCGCAGGGTTTTCGGGGAGCTGTTTTTT
.,TRBJ2-3,TRBV7-3,.,CASSSTGSTDTQYF,TGTGCCAGCAGCTCGACTGGGTCCACAGATACGCAGTATTTT
once,TRBJ1-4,TRBV15,.,CATSRGARDEKLFF,TGTGCCACCAGCAGGGGGGCCAGGGATGAAAAACTGTTTTTT
.,TRBJ1-1,TRBV5-1,TRBD1,CASSLAMGYRGQAFF,TGCGCCAGCTCACTTGCTATGGGCTACAGGGGGCAAGCTTTCTTT
.,TRBJ2-5,TRBV28,TRBD1,CASRSGQGAQETQYF,TGTGCCAGCCGGTCGGGACAGGGAGCCCAAGAGACCCAGTACTTC
.,TRBJ1-2,TRBV7-3,TRBD1,CASSSQGAASGGYGYTF,TGTGCCAGCAGCTCCCAAGGGGCCGCCTCAGGGGGCTATGGCTACACCTTC
.,TRBJ1-1,TRBV5-1,TRBD1,CASSSQGAGTEAFF,TGCGCCAGCAGCTCCCAGGGGGCCGGGACTGAAGCTTTCTTT
once,TRBJ2-3,TRBV27,TRBD2,CASSALSGGDTQYF,TGTGCCAGCAGCGCCTTATCGGGGGGGGATACGCAGTATTTT
.,TRBJ2-2,TRBV19,.,CASSITRVEAGELFF,TGTGCCAGTAGTATAACCAGGGTAGAGGCCGGGGAGCTGTTTTTT
.,TRBJ2-7,TRBV4-1,.,CASSQERLTYEQYF,TGCGCCAGCAGCCAAGAGAGACTGACCTACGAGCAGTACTTC
.,TRBJ2-3,TRBV7-6,.,CASSLGTDTDTQYF,TGTGCCAGCAGCTTAGGGACAGACACAGATACGCAGTATTTT
.,TRBJ2-3,TRBV13,.,CASKWSADTQYF,TGTGCCAGCAAGTGGTCGGCAGATACGCAGTATTTT
.,TRBJ2-3,TRBV5-4,.,CASSLAGTDTQYF,TGTGCCAGCAGCTTGGCTGGCACAGATACGCAGTATTTT
once,TRBJ1-4,TRBV5-1,TRBD1,CASRVTGDGNEKLFF,TGCGCCAGCAGGGTGACAGGGGATGGTAATGAAAAACTGTTTTTT
.,TRBJ1-2,TRBV7-9,TRBD1,CASLGNRGYGYTF,TGTGCCAGCCTTGGTAACAGGGGGTATGGCTACACCTTC
once,TRBJ2-5,TRBV9,TRBD2,CASSAIGEGLQETQYF,TGTGCCAGCAGCGCAATAGGGGAGGGGCTACAAGAGACCCAGTACTTC
.,TRBJ1-1,TRBV5-1,.,CASSSGLNTEAFF,TGCGCCAGCAGCTCGGGGTTGAACACTGAAGCTTTCTTT
.,TRBJ2-3,TRBV25-1,TRBD2,CASSPLGRETDTQYF,TGTGCCAGCAGCCCCCTGGGGCGGGAGACAGATACGCAGTATTTT
.,TRBJ2-2,TRBV7-2,TRBD2,CASSQGLAGGPAGELFF,TGTGCCAGCAGCCAGGGACTAGCGGGGGGGCCAGCCGGGGAGCTGTTTTTT
.,TRBJ2-5,TRBV5-4,.,CASSLLGGRTYQETQYF,TGTGCCAGCAGCCTTCTAGGGGGACGGACGTACCAAGAGACCCAGTACTTC
.,TRBJ1-2,TRBV7-2,.,CASTLQGGNYGYTF,TGTGCCAGCACCCTACAGGGTGGGAACTATGGCTACACCTTC
.,TRBJ2-2,TRBV7-3,TRBD2,CASTRGDGGELFF,TGTGCCAGCACGCGGGGGGATGGCGGGGAGCTGTTTTTT
.,TRBJ1-1,TRBV10-3,.,CAISAGGPNNAFF,TGTGCCATCAGTGCGGGGGGCCCCAACAACGCTTTCTTT
.,TRBJ2-7,TRBV7-2,.,CASSLRGLSNEQYF,TGTGCCAGCAGCTTAAGAGGTTTATCAAACGAGCAGTACTTC
.,TRBJ1-1,TRBV20-1,.,CSALGPPEAFF,TGCAGTGCTCTTGGCCCGCCTGAAGCTTTCTTT
.,TRBJ1-1,TRBV30,.,CAWSREGGVAEAFF,TGTGCCTGGAGTCGGGAAGGGGGAGTAGCTGAAGCTTTCTTT
.,TRBJ1-1,TRBV7-3,.,CASSLRRENTEAFF,TGTGCCAGCAGCTTAAGGAGGGAGAACACTGAAGCTTTCTTT
.,TRBJ2-2,TRBV2,TRBD2,CASLSLAGGTGELFF,TGTGCCAGCCTAAGCTTAGCGGGAGGTACCGGGGAGCTGTTTTTT
.,TRBJ1-5,TRBV27,.,CASSPGQSNQPQHF,TGTGCCAGCAGTCCCGGACAGTCCAATCAGCCCCAGCATTTT
.,TRBJ2-7,TRBV11-2,TRBD2,CASSLGGSGGPPYEQYF,TGTGCCAGCAGCTTAGGAGGGAGCGGGGGTCCCCCCTACGAGCAGTACTTC
.,TRBJ1-2,TRBV6-6,.,CASSQTGGRGYTF,TGTGCCAGCAGTCAGACGGGGGGAAGAGGCTACACCTTC
.,TRBJ1-1,TRBV7-3,TRBD1,CASSYSTGKGTEAFF,TGTGCCAGCAGCTACTCGACAGGGAAGGGCACTGAAGCTTTCTTT
.,TRBJ1-4,TRBV4-2,.,CASSQRSDNEKLFF,TGTGCCAGCAGCCAACGGAGCGATAATGAAAAACTGTTTTTT
few,TRBJ2-7,TRBV28,.,CASTTTDSIYEQYF,TGTGCCAGCACCACCACGGACAGTATCTACGAGCAGTACTTC
few,TRBJ2-3,TRBV2,TRBD2,CASGGLAGGTDTQYF,TGTGCCAGCGGGGGACTAGCGGGGGGCACAGATACGCAGTATTTT
once,TRBJ2-7,TRBV6-5,.,CASSYAQGWEQYF,TGTGCCAGCAGTTACGCACAGGGTTGGGAGCAGTACTTC
.,TRBJ2-3,TRBV11-2,TRBD2,CASSFRAGGTDTQYF,TGTGCCAGCAGCTTTCGAGCGGGGGGCACAGATACGCAGTATTTT